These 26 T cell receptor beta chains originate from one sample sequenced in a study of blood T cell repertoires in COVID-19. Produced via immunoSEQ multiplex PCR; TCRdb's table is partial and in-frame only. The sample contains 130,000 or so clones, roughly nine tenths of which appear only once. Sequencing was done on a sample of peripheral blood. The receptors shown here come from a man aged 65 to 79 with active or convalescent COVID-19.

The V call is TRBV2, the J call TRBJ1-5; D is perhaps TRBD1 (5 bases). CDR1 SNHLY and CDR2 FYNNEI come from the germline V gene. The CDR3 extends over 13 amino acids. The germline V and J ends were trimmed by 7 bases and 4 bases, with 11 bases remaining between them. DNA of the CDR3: TGTGCCAGCACCGATCAGGGTAATCAGCCCCAGCATTTT. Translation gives CASTDQGNQPQHF.

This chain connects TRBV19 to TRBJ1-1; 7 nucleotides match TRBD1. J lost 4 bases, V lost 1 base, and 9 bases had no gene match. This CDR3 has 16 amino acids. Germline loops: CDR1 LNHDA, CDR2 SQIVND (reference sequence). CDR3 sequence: CASSIGQGVGGTEAFF. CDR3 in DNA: TGTGCCAGTAGTATAGGCCAGGGGGTTGGCGGCACTGAAGCTTTCTTT. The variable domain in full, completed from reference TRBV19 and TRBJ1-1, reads DGGITQSPKYLFRKEGQNVTLSCEQNLNHDAMYWYRQDPGQGLRLIYYSQIVNDFQKGDIAEGYSVSREKKESFPLTVTSAQKNPTAFYLCASSIGQGVGGTEAFFGQGTRLTVV.

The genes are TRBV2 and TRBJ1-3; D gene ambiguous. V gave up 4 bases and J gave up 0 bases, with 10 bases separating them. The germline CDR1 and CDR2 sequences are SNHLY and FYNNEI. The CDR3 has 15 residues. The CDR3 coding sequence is TGTGCCAGCAGTGCTTGGTGGAGCTCTGGAAACACCATATATTTT. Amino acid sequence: CASSAWWSSGNTIYF.

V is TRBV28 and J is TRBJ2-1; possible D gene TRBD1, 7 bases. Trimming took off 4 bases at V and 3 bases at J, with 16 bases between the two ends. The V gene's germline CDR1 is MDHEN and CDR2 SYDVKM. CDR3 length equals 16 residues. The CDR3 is CASSSNTGEDYNEQFF. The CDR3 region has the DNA TGTGCCAGCAGTTCGAATACAGGGGAGGACTACAATGAGCAGTTCTTC.

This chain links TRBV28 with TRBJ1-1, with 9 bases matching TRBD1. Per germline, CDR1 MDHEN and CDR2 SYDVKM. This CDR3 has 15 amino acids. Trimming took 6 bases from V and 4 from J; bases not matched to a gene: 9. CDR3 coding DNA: TGTGCCAGCAGGAGAGGGGACAGGGAGATCACTGAAGCTTTCTTT. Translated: CASRRGDREITEAFF.

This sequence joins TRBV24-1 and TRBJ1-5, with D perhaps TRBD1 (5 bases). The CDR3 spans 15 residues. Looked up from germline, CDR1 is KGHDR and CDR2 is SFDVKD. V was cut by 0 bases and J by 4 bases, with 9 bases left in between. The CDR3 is CATSDLQGSNQPQHF. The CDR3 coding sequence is TGTGCCACCAGTGATTTGCAGGGCAGTAATCAGCCCCAGCATTTT.

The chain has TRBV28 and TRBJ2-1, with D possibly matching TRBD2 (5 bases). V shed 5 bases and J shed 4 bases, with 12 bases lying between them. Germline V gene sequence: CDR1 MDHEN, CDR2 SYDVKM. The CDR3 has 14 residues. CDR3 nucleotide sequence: TGTGCCAGCAGTCCCCACGGGGTTTACAATGAGCAGTTCTTC. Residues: CASSPHGVYNEQFF. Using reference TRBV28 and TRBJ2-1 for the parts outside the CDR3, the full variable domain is DVKVTQSSRYLVKRTGEKVFLECVQDMDHENMFWYRQDPGLGLRLIYFSYDVKMKEKGDIPEGYSVSREKKERFSLILESASTNQTSMYLCASSPHGVYNEQFFGPGTRLTVL.

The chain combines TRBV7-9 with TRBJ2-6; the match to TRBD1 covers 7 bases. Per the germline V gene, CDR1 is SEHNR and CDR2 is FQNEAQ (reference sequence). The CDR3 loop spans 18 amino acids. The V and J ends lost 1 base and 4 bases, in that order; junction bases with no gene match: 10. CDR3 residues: CASSLEGAGRLGANVLTF. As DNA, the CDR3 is TGTGCCAGCAGCTTAGAGGGGGCAGGTCGCTTGGGGGCCAACGTCCTGACTTTC.

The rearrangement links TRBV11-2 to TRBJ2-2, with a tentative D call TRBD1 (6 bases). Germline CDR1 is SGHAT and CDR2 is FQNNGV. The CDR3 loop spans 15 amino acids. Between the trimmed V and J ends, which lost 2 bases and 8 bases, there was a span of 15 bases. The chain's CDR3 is CASSLSGVVWGELFF. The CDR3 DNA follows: TGTGCCAGCAGCTTATCAGGGGTGGTATGGGGGGAGCTGTTTTTT.

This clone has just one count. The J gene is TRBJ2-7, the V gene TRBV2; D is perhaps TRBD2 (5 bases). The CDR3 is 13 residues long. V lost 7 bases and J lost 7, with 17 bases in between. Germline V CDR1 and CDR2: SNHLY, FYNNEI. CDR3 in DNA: TGTGCCAGCACCCTGCTGAGGGAGAGGGAGCAGTACTTC. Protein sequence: CASTLLREREQYF. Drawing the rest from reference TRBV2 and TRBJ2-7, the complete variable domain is EPEVTQTPSHQVTQMGQEVILRCVPISNHLYFYWYRQILGQKVEFLVSFYNNEISEKSEIFDDQFSVERPDGSNFTLKIRSTKLEDSAMYFCASTLLREREQYFGPGTRLTVT.

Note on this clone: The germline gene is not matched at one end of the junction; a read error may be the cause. CDR3 residues: CASSIDLEFVF. DNA for the CDR3: TGTGCCAGTAGTATAGATCTAGAATTCGTCTTC. The V call is TRBV19, the J call TRBJ1-2; D is unresolved. The CDR3 loop spans 11 amino acids. Germline V CDR1 and CDR2: LNHDA, SQIVND (reference sequence).

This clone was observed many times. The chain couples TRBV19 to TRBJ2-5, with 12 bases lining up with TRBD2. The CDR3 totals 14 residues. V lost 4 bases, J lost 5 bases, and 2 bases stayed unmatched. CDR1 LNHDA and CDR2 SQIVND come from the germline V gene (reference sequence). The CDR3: CASSRGLAGETQYF. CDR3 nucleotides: TGTGCCAGTAGTAGGGGACTAGCGGGTGAGACCCAGTACTTC.

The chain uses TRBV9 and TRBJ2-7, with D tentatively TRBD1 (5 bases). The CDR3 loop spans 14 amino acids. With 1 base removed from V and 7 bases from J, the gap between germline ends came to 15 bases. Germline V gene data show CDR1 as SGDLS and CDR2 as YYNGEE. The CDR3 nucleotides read TGTGCCAGCAGCGTAACCCCGGGCAGGGCGGAGCAGTACTTC. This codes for CASSVTPGRAEQYF.

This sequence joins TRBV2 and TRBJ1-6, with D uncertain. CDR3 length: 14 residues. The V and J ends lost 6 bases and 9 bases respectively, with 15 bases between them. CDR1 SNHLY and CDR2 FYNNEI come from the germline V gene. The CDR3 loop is CASRPFELGSPLHF. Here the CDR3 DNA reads TGTGCCAGCAGACCATTTGAGCTAGGTTCACCCCTCCACTTT.

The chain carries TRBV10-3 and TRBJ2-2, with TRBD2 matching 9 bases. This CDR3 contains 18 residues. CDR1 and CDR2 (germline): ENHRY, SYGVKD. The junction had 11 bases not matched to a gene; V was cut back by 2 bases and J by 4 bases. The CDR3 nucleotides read TGTGCCATCAGTGAGATCCCGGCGGGAGGGCCGATCACCGGGGAGCTGTTTTTT. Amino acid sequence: CAISEIPAGGPITGELFF.

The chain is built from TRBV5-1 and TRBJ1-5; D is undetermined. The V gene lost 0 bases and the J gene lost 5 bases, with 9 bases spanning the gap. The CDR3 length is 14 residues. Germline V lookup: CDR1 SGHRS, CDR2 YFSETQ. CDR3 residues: CASSLENGDQPQHF. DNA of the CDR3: TGCGCCAGCAGCTTGGAAAACGGGGATCAGCCCCAGCATTTT. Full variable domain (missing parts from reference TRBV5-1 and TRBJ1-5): KAGVTQTPRYLIKTRGQQVTLSCSPISGHRSVSWYQQTPGQGLQFLFEYFSETQRNKGNFPGRFSGRQFSNSRSEMNVSTLELGDSALYLCASSLENGDQPQHFGDGTRLSIL.

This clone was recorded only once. CDR3 bases: TGTGCCAGCAGCCTGGGGGCAGGGGCGAACACTGAAGCTTTCTTT. It codes for CASSLGAGANTEAFF. The rearrangement joins TRBV9 to TRBJ1-1; possible D gene TRBD1, 6 bases. CDR1 is SGDLS and CDR2 is YYNGEE in the germline V gene. V dropped 4 bases and J dropped 1 base, with 14 bases sitting between them. The CDR3 runs 15 residues.

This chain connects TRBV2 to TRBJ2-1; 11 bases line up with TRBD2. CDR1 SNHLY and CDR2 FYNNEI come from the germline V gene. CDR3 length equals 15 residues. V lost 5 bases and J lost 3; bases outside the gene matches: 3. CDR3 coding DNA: TGTGCCAGCAGTCCCGGACTAGCGGGCTACAATGAGCAGTTCTTC. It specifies CASSPGLAGYNEQFF.

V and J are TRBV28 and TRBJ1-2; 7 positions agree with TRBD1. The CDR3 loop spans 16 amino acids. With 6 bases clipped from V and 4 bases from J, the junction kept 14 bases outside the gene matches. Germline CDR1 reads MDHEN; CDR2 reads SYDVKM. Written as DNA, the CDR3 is TGTGCCAGCAGAAATGAGAAGGGGGCGCGGGGCTATGGCTACACCTTC. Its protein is CASRNEKGARGYGYTF.

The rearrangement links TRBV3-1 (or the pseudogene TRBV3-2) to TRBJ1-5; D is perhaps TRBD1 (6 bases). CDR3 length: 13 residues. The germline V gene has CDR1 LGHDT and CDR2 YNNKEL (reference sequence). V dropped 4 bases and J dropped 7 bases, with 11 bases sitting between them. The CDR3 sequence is CASSLQGGQPQHF. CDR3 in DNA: TGTGCCAGCAGCCTACAGGGAGGGCAGCCCCAGCATTTT.

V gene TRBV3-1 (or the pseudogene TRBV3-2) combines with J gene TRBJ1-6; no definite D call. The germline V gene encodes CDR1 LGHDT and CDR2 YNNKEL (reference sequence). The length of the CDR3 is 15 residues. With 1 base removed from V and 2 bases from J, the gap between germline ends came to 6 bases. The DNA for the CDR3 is TGTGCCAGCAGCCAAGCCGGGACCTATAATTCACCCCTCCACTTT. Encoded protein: CASSQAGTYNSPLHF.

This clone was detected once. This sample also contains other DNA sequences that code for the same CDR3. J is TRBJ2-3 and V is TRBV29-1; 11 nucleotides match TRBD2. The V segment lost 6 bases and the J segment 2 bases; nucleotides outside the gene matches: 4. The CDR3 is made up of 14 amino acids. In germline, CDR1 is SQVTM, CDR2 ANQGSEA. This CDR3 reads CSVQTSGTTDTQYF. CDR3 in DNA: TGCAGCGTCCAGACTAGCGGGACCACAGATACGCAGTATTTT.

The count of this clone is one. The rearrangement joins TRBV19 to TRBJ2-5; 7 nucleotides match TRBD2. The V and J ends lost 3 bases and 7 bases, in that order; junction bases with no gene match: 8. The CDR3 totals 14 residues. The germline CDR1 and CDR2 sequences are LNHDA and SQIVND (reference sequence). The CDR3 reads CASSMQGGPGTQYF. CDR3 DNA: TGTGCCAGTAGTATGCAGGGAGGGCCGGGGACCCAGTACTTC.

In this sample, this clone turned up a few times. In DNA, the CDR3 is TGTGCCAGCAGCCCAGGGGAGACTGAAGCTTTCTTT. Its translation: CASSPGETEAFF. The chain recombines TRBV12-3 or TRBV12-4 with TRBJ1-1; TRBD1 is a possible D gene (6 bases). The CDR3 consists of 12 residues. V shed 6 bases and J shed 5 bases, with 10 bases lying between them.

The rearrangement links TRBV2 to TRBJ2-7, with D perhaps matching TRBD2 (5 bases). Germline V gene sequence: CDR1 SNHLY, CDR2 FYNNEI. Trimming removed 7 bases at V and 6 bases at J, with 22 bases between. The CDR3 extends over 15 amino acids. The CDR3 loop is CASTPPGVPFSEQYF. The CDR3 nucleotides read TGTGCCAGCACCCCCCCCGGGGTCCCATTCAGCGAGCAGTACTTC.

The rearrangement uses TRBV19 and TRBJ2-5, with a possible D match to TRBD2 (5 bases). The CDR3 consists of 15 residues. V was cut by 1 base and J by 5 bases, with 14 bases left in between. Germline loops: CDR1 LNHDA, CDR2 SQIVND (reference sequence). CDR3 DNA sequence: TGTGCCAGTAGTATAGCCCCCTTTGAGGGTGAGACCCAGTACTTC. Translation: CASSIAPFEGETQYF.